This TCR beta chain was found in a study of blood T cell repertoires in COVID-19. Study in general: Whether acute or convalescent, the COVID-19 samples came from the United States, Italy and Spain.

The CDR3 is made up of 21 amino acids. Germline CDR1 reads SGDLS; CDR2 reads YYNGEE. V lost 2 bases, J lost 5 bases, and 21 bases stayed unmatched. Per the authors' pipeline: Nucleated cell counts were estimated from reference gene primer amplification. Sequencing used immunoSEQ multiplex PCR; TCRdb keeps in-frame clones, though not all of them. V, J and clone size are taken as reported in that table, and D and trimming were inferred from the DNA itself. Seen here are 300,000 to 400,000 clones, 85% to 90% observed once, and the top ten hold just under 6.5%. Seattle-derived patients entered the study during active infection and were followed longitudinally.

The receptor's source is a woman between 45 and 65 years old with COVID-19, enrolled during active disease. The V and J genes are TRBV9 and TRBJ2-1; TRBD2 aligns across 11 bases. Material for sequencing was peripheral blood. Written as DNA, the CDR3 is TGTGCCAGCAGCGTGGGATGGGGAGGGACTAGCGGCCTGCCTGGCCACAATGAGCAGTTCTTC. This encodes CASSVGWGGTSGLPGHNEQFF.